This TCR beta chain is from a study of identical twins. Study-wide findings and caveats: Within beta out-of-frame sequences, the excess sharing observed between twins was weaker.

TCRdb processed the 5' RACE reads anew with MiXCR; each CDR3 protein has one entry. Among about 190,000 distinct CDR3 sequences listed, 15% were seen once. This clonotype was counted only a few times. As yet, its antigen is unknown. Trimming removed 10 bases at V and 10 bases at J, with 14 bases between. Germline V gene lookup returns CDR1 ENHRY and CDR2 SYGVKD. The CDR3 runs to 12 residues. The data were also submitted as part of a second study, on T cells expressing NK-cell markers.

The chain has TRBV10-3 and TRBJ2-6, with a tentative D call TRBD1 (6 bases). The clonotype comes from a woman aged 18-29 years in good health. Sequencing input: CD8+ T cells sorted from blood. The CDR3 DNA sequence: TGTGCCACCCGGGACATGGAAAACGTCCTGACTTTC. This gives the protein CATRDMENVLTF.